Presented here are 24 T cell receptor beta chains from one specimen sequenced in a study of CD8 T cells in ankylosing spondylitis. TCRdb passed the 5' RACE reads through MiXCR, listing each CDR3 protein once. This table holds roughly 60,000 distinct CDR3 sequences, about 6.2% found once. Input material: synovial fluid, either unsorted or a sorted T cell fraction (not recorded which). All receptors derive from a male donor with ankylosing spondylitis.

This clonotype was counted only a few times. V and J are TRBV28 and TRBJ2-7; TRBD2 matches at 14 bases. The CDR3 consists of 14 residues. The junction had 7 bases not matched to a gene; V was cut back by 10 bases and J by 5 bases. The germline V gene encodes CDR1 MDHEN and CDR2 SYDVKM. The CDR3 is CATGTSGSTHEQYF. The DNA of the CDR3 is TGTGCCACCGGGACTAGCGGGAGTACCCACGAGCAGTACTTC.

This clonotype was seen repeatedly, ten times or more. This chain links TRBV7-2 with TRBJ2-2; no reliable D call. The CDR3 sequence is 13 residues long. Trimming cost V 1 base and J 7 bases, with 7 bases left between them. CDR1 and CDR2 from the germline V gene are SGHTA and FQGNSA. The CDR3 nucleotides are TGTGCCAGCAGCTTAGGAAGTGGCGGGGAGCTGTTTTTT. Translating gives CASSLGSGGELFF. Full variable domain (outside the CDR3, taken from reference TRBV7-2 and TRBJ2-2): GAGVSQSPSNKVTEKGKDVELRCDPISGHTALYWYRQSLGQGLEFLIYFQGNSAPDKSGLPSDRFSAERTGGSVSTLTIQRTQQEDSAVYLCASSLGSGGELFFGEGSRLTVL.

This clonotype was observed at least ten times. The chain links TRBV20-1 to TRBJ1-1; D is unclear. The CDR3 is 13 residues long. Germline V gene data show CDR1 as DFQATT and CDR2 as SNEGSKA (reference sequence). V lost 1 base, J lost 7 bases, and 13 bases lay in between. In DNA, the CDR3 is TGCAGTGCTAGAGCTGGAGGAAGGAATGAAGCTTTCTTT. This translates into CSARAGGRNEAFF.

This clonotype came up many times. The chain employs TRBV20-1 and TRBJ2-7; TRBD1 aligns across 7 bases. The CDR3 has 14 residues. J gave up 2 bases and V 6 bases, and 10 bases lay outside the gene matches. From germline, CDR1 is DFQATT and CDR2 SNEGSKA (reference sequence). The CDR3 spells CSAEEGTVAYEQYF. The CDR3 nucleotides read TGCAGTGCGGAGGAAGGGACAGTTGCCTACGAGCAGTACTTC.

CDR3 protein: CASSIPSGSNEQFF. CDR3 bases: TGTGCCAGCAGTATCCCTAGTGGGTCCAATGAGCAGTTCTTC. The rearrangement joins TRBV2 to TRBJ2-1; no clear D gene. Looked up from germline, CDR1 is SNHLY and CDR2 is FYNNEI. The CDR3 loop spans 14 amino acids. Trimming cost V 5 bases and J 6 bases, with 14 bases left between them.

This clonotype turned up a few times. V usage is TRBV2 and J usage is TRBJ2-5; D is uncertain. The CDR3 runs 15 residues. Trimming removed 2 bases at V and 3 bases at J, with 13 bases between. Germline loops: CDR1 SNHLY, CDR2 FYNNEI. The CDR3 DNA follows: TGTGCCAGCAGTGAAAGGACGGTCCCCAAAGAGACCCAGTACTTC. Protein sequence: CASSERTVPKETQYF.

Only a few counts were recorded for this clonotype. The chain joins TRBV14 to TRBJ2-1; 10 positions agree with TRBD1. The CDR3 covers 16 residues. Looked up from germline, CDR1 is SGHDN and CDR2 is FVKESK. Unmatched junction bases numbered 3, after V lost 3 bases and J lost 1 base. CDR3 DNA sequence: TGTGCCAGCAGCCATTGGGGACAGGGGTCCTACAATGAGCAGTTCTTC. Translation gives CASSHWGQGSYNEQFF.

The V and J genes are TRBV19 and TRBJ1-2, with D hard to call. CDR3 length: 12 residues. Germline V CDR1 and CDR2: LNHDA, SQIVND (reference sequence). The V gene lost 6 bases and the J gene lost 5 bases, with 10 bases spanning the gap. CDR3 nucleotide sequence: TGTGCCAGTAGGACTTACCAATATGGCTACACCTTC. As protein: CASRTYQYGYTF.

This sequence joins TRBV6-1 and TRBJ2-1; 10 nucleotides match TRBD2. The CDR3 extends over 19 amino acids. Germline V lookup: CDR1 MNHNS, CDR2 SASEGT. V lost 2 bases to trimming and J lost 0 bases; unmatched junction nucleotides: 10. CDR3 DNA: TGTGCCAGCAGTGAATTGGGTAGCGGGAGGCAGAGCTCCTACAATGAGCAGTTCTTC. Encoded protein: CASSELGSGRQSSYNEQFF.

The chain has TRBV9 and TRBJ2-3, with D perhaps matching TRBD2 (5 bases). Germline CDR1 reads SGDLS; CDR2 reads YYNGEE. Trimming removed 0 bases from V and 2 bases from J, with 10 bases in between. This CDR3 has 15 residues. The CDR3 nucleotides are TGTGCCAGCAGCGTAGTTGGACTTTCCACAGATACGCAGTATTTT. Protein sequence: CASSVVGLSTDTQYF.

This clonotype was detected ten times or more. The chain couples TRBV7-2 to TRBJ1-1, with D possibly matching TRBD1 (6 bases). Trimming stripped 5 bases from V and 8 bases from J, with 15 bases between. The CDR3 length is 13 residues. Looked up from germline, CDR1 is SGHTA and CDR2 is FQGNSA. The CDR3 loop reads CASSPRRGGEAFF. For the CDR3, the DNA is TGTGCCAGCAGCCCCCGTCGGGGGGGCGAAGCTTTCTTT.

This clonotype came up many times. The chain recombines TRBV7-2 with TRBJ2-1; D not certain. Germline V CDR1 and CDR2: SGHTA, FQGNSA. The V and J ends lost 3 bases and 6 bases respectively, with 12 bases between them. The CDR3 covers 14 residues. CDR3 amino acids: CASSFSQPRNEQFF. CDR3 sequence (DNA): TGTGCCAGCAGCTTTAGCCAGCCCCGCAATGAGCAGTTCTTC.

This clonotype was detected ten times or more. This sequence joins TRBV5-1 and TRBJ2-7; D gene unclear. Trimming cost V 5 bases and J 5 bases, with 5 bases left between them. Germline V gene sequence: CDR1 SGHRS, CDR2 YFSETQ. The CDR3 covers 10 residues. The CDR3 loop reads CASRNDEQYF. The CDR3, as DNA: TGCGCCAGCAGGAACGACGAGCAGTACTTC.

In this sample, this clonotype turned up many times. The rearrangement links TRBV28 to TRBJ2-1; D unclear. The CDR3 sequence is 11 residues long. Trimming took 5 bases from V and 8 from J, leaving 7 bases between them. CDR1 MDHEN and CDR2 SYDVKM come from the germline V gene. The CDR3 coding sequence is TGTGCCAGCAGTGAGACATATGAGCAGTTCTTC. Its protein product is CASSETYEQFF.

This clonotype was recorded at least ten times. The CDR3, as DNA: TGCAGTGCCAAAACCCTAGCGGGAGGTCCAACCTCCTACAATGAGCAGTTCTTC. It codes for CSAKTLAGGPTSYNEQFF. The genes are TRBV20-1 and TRBJ2-1; TRBD2 matches 11 bases. Trimming took 6 bases from V and 0 from J; bases not matched to a gene: 13. Germline V CDR1 and CDR2: DFQATT, SNEGSKA (reference sequence). The CDR3 is made up of 18 amino acids.

There are many counts of this clonotype. The chain links TRBV20-1 to TRBJ2-7, with 7 bases lining up with TRBD1. Germline lookup yields CDR1 DFQATT and CDR2 SNEGSKA (reference sequence). CDR3 length equals 12 residues. After removal of 6 bases from V and 3 bases from J, the junction contained 5 bases not matched to a gene. The CDR3 region is CSATDRNYEQYF. CDR3 sequence (DNA): TGCAGTGCCACGGACAGGAACTACGAGCAGTACTTC.

As concerns this clonotype: The conserved phenylalanine or tryptophan normally closing the CDR3 is absent here, so this likely arose from a read error. The V and J genes are TRBV2 and TRBJ2-5; D is ambiguous. V was pared by 7 bases and J by 4 bases, with 13 bases between. The CDR3 extends over 13 amino acids. Germline lookup yields CDR1 SNHLY and CDR2 FYNNEI. The CDR3 spells CASTRRSTETQYS. The CDR3 DNA reads as TGTGCCAGCACCAGAAGGAGTACAGAGACCCAGTACTCC.

There are a few counts of this clonotype. V gene TRBV7-9 combines with J gene TRBJ1-4; D not resolved. The V and J ends lost 5 bases and 7 bases respectively, with 8 bases between them. Germline values: CDR1 SEHNR, CDR2 FQNEAQ (reference sequence). The CDR3 is made up of 12 amino acids. The DNA for the CDR3 is TGTGCCAGCAGCCTCGGGGTTGAAAAACTGTTTTTT. As protein: CASSLGVEKLFF.

There are a few counts of this clonotype. The rearrangement uses TRBV28 and TRBJ2-7; unclear D gene. This CDR3 has 11 amino acids. Trimming cost V 5 bases and J 7 bases, with 9 bases left between them. Per germline, CDR1 MDHEN and CDR2 SYDVKM. The CDR3 loop reads CASSTPREQYF. CDR3 in DNA: TGTGCCAGCAGTACGCCTAGGGAGCAGTACTTC.

The chain uses TRBV9 and TRBJ1-1, with D unclear. Trimming removed 1 base from V and 7 bases from J, with 14 bases in between. The CDR3 contains 14 residues. CDR1 is SGDLS and CDR2 is YYNGEE in the germline V gene. Here the CDR3 reads CASSVTTPAIEAFF. The CDR3 bases are TGTGCCAGCAGCGTAACCACCCCGGCGATTGAAGCTTTCTTT.

In its sample, this clonotype was seen a few times. In DNA form, the CDR3 reads TGTGCCAGCAGTTGGGGGCCGGGACGTTCCTTGGAGCAGTACTTC. Translating gives CASSWGPGRSLEQYF. The chain has TRBV27 and TRBJ2-7, with a weak D call TRBD1 (6 bases). Per the germline V gene, CDR1 is MNHEY and CDR2 is SMNVEV (reference sequence). This CDR3 is 15 amino acids long. V dropped 4 bases and J dropped 7 bases, with 20 bases sitting between them.

There are a few counts of this clonotype. The chain couples TRBV28 to TRBJ1-2, with D possibly TRBD1 on 5 matching bases. The ends were cut back, 4 bases at V and 4 bases at J, with 16 bases in the middle. The germline V gene has CDR1 MDHEN and CDR2 SYDVKM. CDR3 length: 15 amino acids. This CDR3 reads CASSYGGDSTYGYTF. For the CDR3, the DNA is TGTGCCAGCAGTTATGGCGGAGACAGTACCTATGGCTACACCTTC.

This clonotype came up many times. This chain connects TRBV11-2 to TRBJ2-7; tentatively, D is TRBD2 (6 bases). The CDR3 is 14 residues long. CDR1 is SGHAT and CDR2 is FQNNGV in the germline V gene. V shed 3 bases and J shed 2 bases, with 11 bases lying between them. CDR3 coding DNA: TGTGCCAGCAGCTTTACCGGGGGACCCTACGAGCAGTACTTC. This gives the protein CASSFTGGPYEQYF.

This clonotype was counted many times. V and J are TRBV7-9 and TRBJ2-1, with TRBD1 matching over 7 bases. The germline V gene encodes CDR1 SEHNR and CDR2 FQNEAQ (reference sequence). Germline trimming cut 3 bases from V and 15 bases from J; bases unmatched to any gene: 11. This CDR3 comprises 13 residues. The CDR3 here is CASSFDRAVEGFF. The CDR3, as DNA: TGTGCCAGCAGCTTCGACAGGGCCGTAGAGGGGTTCTTC.